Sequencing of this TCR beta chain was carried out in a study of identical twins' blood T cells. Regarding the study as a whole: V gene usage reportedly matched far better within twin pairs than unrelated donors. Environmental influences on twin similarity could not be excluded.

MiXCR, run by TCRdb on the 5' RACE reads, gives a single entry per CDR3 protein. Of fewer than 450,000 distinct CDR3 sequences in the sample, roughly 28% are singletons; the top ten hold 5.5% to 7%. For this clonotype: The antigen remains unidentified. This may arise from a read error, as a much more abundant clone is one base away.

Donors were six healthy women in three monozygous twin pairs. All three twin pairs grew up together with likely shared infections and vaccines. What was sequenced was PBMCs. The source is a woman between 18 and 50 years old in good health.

The CDR3 sequence: CTVETGHTEAFF. The CDR3 nucleotides read TGCACCGTTGAGACAGGGCACACTGAAGCTTTCTTT. V gene TRBV29-1 combines with J gene TRBJ1-1, with TRBD1 matching 7 bases. The CDR3 is 12 amino acids. Germline V lookup: CDR1 SQVTM, CDR2 ANQGSEA. Variable domain in full (rest from reference TRBV29-1 and TRBJ1-1): SAVISQKPSRDICQRGTSLTIQCQVDSQVTMMFWYRQQPGQSLTLIATANQGSEATYESGFVIDKFPISRPNLTFSTLTVSNMSPEDSSIYLCTVETGHTEAFFGQGTRLTVV.